The T cell receptor beta chain described here comes from a study of T cells expressing NK-cell markers. Study-wide context: Out of eight donors sequenced, seven tested HCMV-seropositive and the remaining one seronegative. General observations from the study: A few of the donors also had these clonotypes leading their CD3+CD56-NKG2C+ fraction. Unclear, still, was the HCMV specificity of the expanded NKG2C+ T cell clones.

With regard to this clonotype: The antigen remains undetermined.

This CDR3 is built from 13 residues. From germline, CDR1 is SQVTM and CDR2 ANQGSEA. TCR beta cDNA was generated via 5'RACE template switching incorporating UMIs. TCRdb re-called the 5' RACE reads; every CDR3 protein appears as one record, without DNA. The sample holds 150,000 to 200,000 distinct CDR3 sequences. Sequenced: blood T cells: a sorted CD56 or NKG2C T cell subset, CD4+ or CD8+ T cells, or bulk PBMC T cells (not recorded which). The V gene is TRBV29-1, the J gene TRBJ1-1; the D gene TCRdb calls, TRBD1, cannot be checked with no DNA. This clonotype was sampled from a woman between 18 and 70 years old in good health. The CDR3 region is CSVPGGGGTEAFF. The full variable domain, rest sourced from reference TRBV29-1 and TRBJ1-1, is SAVISQKPSRDICQRGTSLTIQCQVDSQVTMMFWYRQQPGQSLTLIATANQGSEATYESGFVIDKFPISRPNLTFSTLTVSNMSPEDSSIYLCSVPGGGGTEAFFGQGTRLTVV.